Listed below are T cell receptor beta chains from one sample, sequenced in a study of blood T cell repertoires in COVID-19. Profiled with immunoSEQ multiplex PCR; TCRdb holds only in-frame clones, not every one. The table includes roughly 200,000 clones, 70% to 85% detected once. Sample: peripheral blood. Source of these receptors: a man between 50 and 59 years old who had recovered from COVID-19. The CDR3 runs from the conserved cysteine through the conserved F or W.

TRBV19,TRBJ1-1,CASSIPGTLVWDTEAFF
TRBV7-2,TRBJ1-5,CASSLTHSNQPQHF
TRBV28,TRBJ1-5,CASGTPNQPQHF
TRBV7-9,TRBJ2-3,CASSPREMPDWDTQYF
TRBV7-3,TRBJ2-1,CASSPTGGSYNEQFF
TRBV30,TRBJ2-5,CAWSGGEGLRETQYF
TRBV23-1,TRBJ2-2,CASSQYAAPGSPTGELFF
TRBV3-1/TRBV3-2,TRBJ1-1,CASSLTRDSAEAFF
TRBV5-4,TRBJ2-1,CASTIRTSGSSVEQFF
TRBV29-1,TRBJ1-2,CSVAQGGSYGYTF
TRBV11-1,TRBJ1-5,CASSSDGQPQHF
TRBV5-1,TRBJ2-5,CASSLGTVQETQYF
TRBV24-1,TRBJ2-7,CATSDTRQDLYEQYF
TRBV2,TRBJ2-2,CASRGQGARTGELFF
TRBV3-1/TRBV3-2,TRBJ2-3,CASSQVRVPGCTQYF
TRBV21-1,TRBJ2-6,CASSLDRVKSGANVLTF
TRBV2,TRBJ2-7,CASRTRPGSSYEQYF
TRBV5-6,TRBJ2-7,CASSSDPGQGAYEQYF
TRBV6-1,TRBJ1-4,CASSEMGQVEKLFF
TRBV9,TRBJ2-3,CASSVAGGRNIDTQYF
TRBV28,TRBJ1-2,CASSLGTGEKGYTF
TRBV5-5,TRBJ1-2,CASSLERGLGYGYTF
TRBV7-2,TRBJ2-5,CASSRTVQETQYF
TRBV6-6,TRBJ2-1,CASSSHSGLSYNEQFF
TRBV5-6,TRBJ2-2,CASSFPAGDFHTGELFF
TRBV28,TRBJ1-1,CASSEQGANTEAFF
TRBV7-2,TRBJ1-2,CASSFLEGYGYTF
TRBV7-3,TRBJ2-1,CASSPTSGLNEQFF
TRBV5-1,TRBJ2-7,CASSPLPSGRAEEQYF
TRBV1,TRBJ2-7,CTSSRKTGRFDEQYF
TRBV4-1,TRBJ1-4,CASSQGGTGGEKLFF
TRBV19,TRBJ2-5,CASSPIGTSARETQYF